This is a list of T cell receptor beta chains from one sample in a study of OX40 agonist ivuxolimab in advanced cancers. Sequenced by immunoSEQ multiplex PCR; TCRdb stores in-frame clones only, minus some. Among 55,000 to 90,000 clones listed, 70% to 90% were seen once. Sample: CD4+ or CD8+ T cells sorted from blood, taken in a trial of the OX40 agonist ivuxolimab. Receptor source: an adult with an advanced solid tumor such as melanoma, head and neck, liver or kidney cancer. CDR3s include the opening cysteine and the closing phenylalanine or tryptophan. The order of the fields is clone size, V gene, J gene, D gene, CDR3 DNA, CDR3 protein. A D gene is named only where the DNA matches it firmly. Not all rows give a size; the values are once, few, many and, for expanded clones, a class.

NA	TRBV7-2	TRBJ1-4	NA	TGTGCCAGCAGCCCGACGGTTGGGAATTCTGAAAAACTGTTTTTT	CASSPTVGNSEKLFF
NA	TRBV6-6	TRBJ2-7	TRBD2	TGTGCCAGCAGTTACTCGCGGGGGGCGGGTGAGCAGTACTTC	CASSYSRGAGEQYF
few	TRBV10-3	TRBJ2-3	TRBD2	TGTGCCATCAGTGTTTATAGCGGGAGGGCCGATAGAGATACGCAGTATTTT	CAISVYSGRADRDTQYF
NA	TRBV6-1	TRBJ1-5	NA	TGTGCCAGCAGTGAACAGGGGAGCAATCAGCCCCAGCATTTT	CASSEQGSNQPQHF
once	TRBV18	TRBJ1-1	NA	TGTGCCAGCTCCCCCGGCCGGGCAACCCCTGAAGCTTTCTTT	CASSPGRATPEAFF
NA	TRBV4-3	TRBJ2-2	TRBD1	TGCGCCAGCAGCCCCCGGGACAGGGGGGCCACCGGGGAGCTGTTTTTT	CASSPRDRGATGELFF
NA	TRBV5-6	TRBJ2-3	TRBD1	TGTGCCAGCAGCTACTCTACAGGGGTCCATTCTAGCACAGATACGCAGTATTTT	CASSYSTGVHSSTDTQYF
NA	TRBV19	TRBJ2-3	NA	TGTGCCAGTAGTATAAGGCGGGGGCCCACAGATACGCAGTATTTT	CASSIRRGPTDTQYF
NA	TRBV29-1	TRBJ2-3	NA	TGCAGCGTTCCGGACCTTGGTGCGGGGGCCACAGATACGCAGTATTTT	CSVPDLGAGATDTQYF
few	TRBV4-3	TRBJ2-3	TRBD2	TGCGCCAGCAGCCAGGGGACTAGCGGGAGTCTGGCAGATACGCAGTATTTT	CASSQGTSGSLADTQYF
NA	TRBV11-2	TRBJ2-5	TRBD2	TGTGCCAGCAGCTTAGGGTTGCGGGGGGGCCTCGGAGAGACCCAGTACTTC	CASSLGLRGGLGETQYF
NA	TRBV30	TRBJ1-2	NA	TGTGCCTGGAGGTCGATCCGACCTTATGGCTACACCTTC	CAWRSIRPYGYTF
NA	TRBV19	TRBJ2-2	NA	TGTGCCAGTAGTATGAGAGGGGTGAACACCGGGGAGCTGTTTTTT	CASSMRGVNTGELFF
NA	TRBV9	TRBJ2-3	NA	TGTGCCAGCAGCCCATCAGGGGAGTGGACAGATACGCAGTATTTT	CASSPSGEWTDTQYF
NA	TRBV7-9	TRBJ2-1	NA	TGTGCCAGCAGCGAACGACAGGTGTCGAGCAATGAGCAGTTCTTC	CASSERQVSSNEQFF
NA	TRBV7-9	TRBJ2-5	NA	TGTGCCAGCAGCTTTCAGGGGGGCGTAGAGACCCAGTACTTC	CASSFQGGVETQYF
NA	TRBV15	TRBJ2-1	NA	TGTGCCACCAGCAGAGATGCAGGTCGTGATGAGCAGTTCTTC	CATSRDAGRDEQFF
NA	TRBV5-1	TRBJ2-2	NA	TGCGCCAGCAGCTTGGGCCCGACAGGTGACACCGGGGAGCTGTTTTTT	CASSLGPTGDTGELFF
NA	TRBV5-4	TRBJ2-1	NA	TGTGCCAGCAGCTTGGGTGGGACGTCCGGGGGTTCTGAGCAGTTCTTC	CASSLGGTSGGSEQFF
NA	TRBV4-1	TRBJ1-2	TRBD1	TGCGCCAGCAGCCAAGATGGGGGACAGGGGGACCTTAGGTATGGCTACACCTTC	CASSQDGGQGDLRYGYTF
NA	TRBV7-9	TRBJ1-1	NA	TGTGCCAGCAGCTGGACAGAACTTATGGAAGCTTTCTTT	CASSWTELMEAFF
NA	TRBV4-3	TRBJ2-7	NA	TGCGCCAGCAGCCAAGATTCGCAGGGCGGTTTCTACGAGCAGTACTTC	CASSQDSQGGFYEQYF
NA	TRBV7-7	TRBJ2-1	TRBD2	TGTGCTAGCAGCTTAGCGGGGAGTAACAATGAGCAGTTCTTC	CASSLAGSNNEQFF
NA	TRBV18	TRBJ2-2	NA	TGTGCCAGCTCACCCTCCGGGACATCGAACACCGGGGAGCTGTTTTTT	CASSPSGTSNTGELFF
NA	TRBV7-9	TRBJ2-3	NA	TGTGCCACGAAGTTGGGCTACACAGATACGCAGTATTTT	CATKLGYTDTQYF
NA	TRBV9	TRBJ2-3	NA	TGTGCCAGCAGCGTGGGGGGCACAGATACGCAGTATTTT	CASSVGGTDTQYF
NA	TRBV7-8	TRBJ2-2	NA	TGTGCCAGCAGCACCCCGGGGTGGAACACCGGGGAGCTGTTTTTT	CASSTPGWNTGELFF